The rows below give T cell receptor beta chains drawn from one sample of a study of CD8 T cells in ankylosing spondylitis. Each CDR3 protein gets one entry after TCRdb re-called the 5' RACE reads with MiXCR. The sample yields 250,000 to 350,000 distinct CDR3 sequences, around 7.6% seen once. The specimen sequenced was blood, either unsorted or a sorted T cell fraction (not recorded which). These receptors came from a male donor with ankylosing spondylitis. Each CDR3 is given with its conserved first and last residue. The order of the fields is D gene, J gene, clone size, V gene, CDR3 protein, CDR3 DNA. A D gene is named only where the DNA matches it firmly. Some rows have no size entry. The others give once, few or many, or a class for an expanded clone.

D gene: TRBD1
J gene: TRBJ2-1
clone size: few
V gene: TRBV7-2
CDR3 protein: CASSRGTGVEQFF
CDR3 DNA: TGTGCCAGCAGCCGGGGGACAGGGGTTGAGCAGTTCTTC

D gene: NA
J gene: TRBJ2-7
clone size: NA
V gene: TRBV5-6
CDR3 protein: CASSPDSQYEQYF
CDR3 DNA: TGTGCCAGCAGCCCGGACAGTCAGTACGAGCAGTACTTC

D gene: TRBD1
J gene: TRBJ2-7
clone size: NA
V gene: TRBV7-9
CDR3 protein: CASSWGQGNYEQYF
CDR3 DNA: TGTGCCAGCAGCTGGGGACAGGGAAACTACGAGCAGTACTTC

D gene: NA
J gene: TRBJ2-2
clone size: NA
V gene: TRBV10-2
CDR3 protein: CASSGQNPNTGELFF
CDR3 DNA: TGCGCCAGCAGTGGGCAGAACCCGAACACCGGGGAGCTGTTTTTT

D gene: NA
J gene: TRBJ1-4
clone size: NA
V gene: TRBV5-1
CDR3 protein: CASSSTGIVLNEKLFF
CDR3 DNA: TGCGCCAGCAGCTCAACAGGGATCGTGCTTAATGAAAAACTGTTTTTT

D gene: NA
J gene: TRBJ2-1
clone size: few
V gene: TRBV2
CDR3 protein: CASSEELRLNNEQFF
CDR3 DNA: TGTGCCAGCAGTGAAGAGTTGAGGCTTAACAATGAGCAGTTCTTC

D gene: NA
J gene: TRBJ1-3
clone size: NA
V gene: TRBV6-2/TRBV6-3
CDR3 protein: CASSLRRNTIYF
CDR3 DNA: TGTGCCAGCAGCCTAAGGCGGAACACCATATATTTT

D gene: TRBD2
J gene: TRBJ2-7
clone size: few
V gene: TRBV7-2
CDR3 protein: CASSDGTSGIYEQYF
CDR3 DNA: TGTGCCAGCAGCGACGGGACTAGCGGGATTTACGAGCAGTACTTC

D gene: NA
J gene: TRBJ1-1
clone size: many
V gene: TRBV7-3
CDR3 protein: CASSLMVGTEAFF
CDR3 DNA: TGTGCCAGCAGCTTAATGGTAGGCACTGAAGCTTTCTTT

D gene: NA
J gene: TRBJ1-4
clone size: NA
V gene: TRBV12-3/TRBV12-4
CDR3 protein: CASSLDDEKLFF
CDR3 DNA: TGTGCCAGCAGCCTGGATGATGAAAAACTGTTTTTT

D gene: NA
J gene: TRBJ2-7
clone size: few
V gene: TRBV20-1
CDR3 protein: CSARNWQGVREQYF
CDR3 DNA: TGCAGTGCTAGAAATTGGCAGGGTGTACGCGAGCAGTACTTC

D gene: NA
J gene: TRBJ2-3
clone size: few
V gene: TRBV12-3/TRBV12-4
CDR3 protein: CASRGSSGAAQYF
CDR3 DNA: TGTGCCAGCAGAGGGTCCTCGGGGGCGGCGCAGTATTTT

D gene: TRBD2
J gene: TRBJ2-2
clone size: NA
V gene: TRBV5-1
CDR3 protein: CASSSLLAGAGTGELFF
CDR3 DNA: TGCGCCAGCAGCTCACTATTAGCGGGAGCGGGCACCGGGGAGCTGTTTTTT

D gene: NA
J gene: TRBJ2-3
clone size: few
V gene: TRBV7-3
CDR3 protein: CASSLVSGFSRDTQYF
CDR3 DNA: TGTGCCAGCAGCTTAGTTAGCGGATTTTCCAGAGATACGCAGTATTTT

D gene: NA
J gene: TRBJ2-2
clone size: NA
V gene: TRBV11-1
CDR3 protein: CASSFRGASTGELFF
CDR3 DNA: TGTGCCAGCAGCTTTAGAGGGGCTTCCACCGGGGAGCTGTTTTTT

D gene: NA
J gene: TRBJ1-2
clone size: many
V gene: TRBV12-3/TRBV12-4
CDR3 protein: CASSFSPGPLYGYTF
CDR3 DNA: TGTGCCAGCAGTTTTAGCCCTGGTCCCCTCTATGGCTACACCTTC

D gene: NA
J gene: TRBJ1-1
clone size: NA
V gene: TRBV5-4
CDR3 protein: CASSLRRVGATEAFF
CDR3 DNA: TGTGCCAGCAGCTTAAGGAGGGTAGGTGCCACTGAAGCTTTCTTT

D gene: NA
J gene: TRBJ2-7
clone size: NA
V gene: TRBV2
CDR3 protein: CAGASGATAYEQYF
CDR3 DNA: TGTGCCGGGGCATCTGGGGCGACGGCCTACGAGCAGTACTTC

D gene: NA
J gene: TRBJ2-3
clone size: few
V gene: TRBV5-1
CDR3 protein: CASSLEASASTDTQYF
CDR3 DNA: TGCGCCAGCAGCTTGGAGGCTAGCGCTAGCACAGATACGCAGTATTTT

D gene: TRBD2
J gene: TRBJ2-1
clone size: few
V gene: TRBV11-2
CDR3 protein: CASTSLGTISRRGNEQFF
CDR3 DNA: TGTGCCAGCACCAGCCTCGGGACTATCTCCCGACGGGGCAATGAGCAGTTCTTC

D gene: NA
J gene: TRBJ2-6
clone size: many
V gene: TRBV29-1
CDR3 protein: CSVGPGANVLTF
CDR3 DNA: TGCAGCGTCGGTCCTGGGGCCAACGTCCTGACTTTC

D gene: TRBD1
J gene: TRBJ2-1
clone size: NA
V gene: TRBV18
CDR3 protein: CASSPDRGTALALNEQFF
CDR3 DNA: TGTGCCAGCTCACCTGACAGGGGGACAGCACTAGCACTCAATGAGCAGTTCTTC